This TCR beta chain is from a study of blood T cell repertoires in COVID-19. Participant-given clinical history determined each cohort assignment. As processed by the authors: From reference gene primer amplification, estimates of nucleated cell counts were derived. The data were produced by immunoSEQ multiplex PCR, yet TCRdb's version contains in-frame clones alone and is incomplete. The DNA gave D and trimming, while V, J and clone size come from that table. Among about 250,000 clones listed, around 87% were seen once. Trimming cost V 9 bases and J 7 bases, with 20 bases left between them. Germline assignment: CDR1 KGHDR and CDR2 SFDVKD. The CDR3 runs to 15 residues.

Sequenced material: PBMCs or T cells enriched from blood (not recorded which). The sequence came from a woman younger than 30 who had recovered from COVID-19. This rearrangement joins TRBV24-1 to TRBJ2-2, with TRBD2 as a possible D gene (6 bases). In nucleotides, the CDR3 is TGTGCCACCGGCGGCGCGGGGTCTAGGGGCGGGGAGCTGTTTTTT. Translation gives CATGGAGSRGGELFF.